This entry lists 26 T cell receptor beta chains sequenced from one sample in a study of blood T cell repertoires in COVID-19 (dated by TCRdb to the early 2020s). Library preparation used the immunoSEQ multiplex PCR assay. Drawn from immuneACCESS, this table holds only the in-frame rearrangements with V and J called that TCRdb kept. Clones are partly lost; checked studies trace under half to an unresolved V gene and leave the rest unexplained. This sample is represented by about 4,600 clones; around nine tenths of them were singletons. 3% of the sample is held by the ten biggest clonotypes. Sequencing used peripheral blood. The receptors were sampled from a woman aged 80 or over with acute or convalescent COVID-19.

The chain couples TRBV9 to TRBJ1-6, with 8 bases fitting TRBD1. Germline V lookup: CDR1 SGDLS, CDR2 YYNGEE. The CDR3 consists of 17 residues. J was trimmed by 0 bases and V by 4 bases; bases with no gene match: 6. For the CDR3, the DNA is TGTGCCAGCAGCCCACGGACAGGGAGCTCCTATAATTCACCCCTCCACTTT. It yields the protein CASSPRTGSSYNSPLHF.

The chain uses TRBV29-1 and TRBJ1-1; D is possibly TRBD1 (5 bases). Germline loops: CDR1 SQVTM, CDR2 ANQGSEA. V was clipped by 4 bases and J by 0 bases, with 9 bases between them. The CDR3 sequence is 13 residues long. The CDR3 nucleotides are TGCAGCGTTGCAGGGCGGATGAACACTGAAGCTTTCTTT. This sequence encodes CSVAGRMNTEAFF.

The chain recombines TRBV4-2 with TRBJ2-7, with a tentative D call TRBD1 (5 bases). This CDR3 region has 15 residues. V lost 2 bases, J lost 2 bases, and 13 bases lay in between. Germline loops: CDR1 LGHNA, CDR2 YNFKEQ. CDR3 in amino acids: CASSQQGRKTYEQYF. CDR3 DNA: TGTGCCAGCAGCCAACAGGGCAGAAAGACCTACGAGCAGTACTTC.

This chain connects TRBV10-3 to TRBJ1-2, with unresolved D. V dropped 7 bases and J dropped 4 bases, with 10 bases sitting between them. The CDR3 runs 12 residues. Germline V gene data show CDR1 as ENHRY and CDR2 as SYGVKD. The CDR3 DNA sequence: TGTGCCATCAAGGCGGCCAGCTATGGCTACACCTTC. Its translation is CAIKAASYGYTF.

The genes are TRBV18 and TRBJ2-7; unclear D gene. CDR1 and CDR2 from the germline V gene are KGHSH and LQKENI. The V gene lost 1 base and the J gene lost 3 bases, with 13 bases spanning the gap. CDR3 size: 15 residues. The CDR3 spells CASSPLAQVGYEQYF. In DNA, the CDR3 is TGTGCCAGCTCACCACTTGCCCAGGTCGGCTACGAGCAGTACTTC.

V gene TRBV11-3 combines with J gene TRBJ2-3; TRBD2 matches at 9 bases. Germline trimming cut 3 bases from V and 5 bases from J; bases unmatched to any gene: 6. Germline CDR1 is SGHNT and CDR2 is YENEEA. This CDR3 comprises 15 residues. The CDR3 coding sequence is TGTGCCAGCAGCTTCACTAGCGGGTCCGGAGATACGCAGTATTTT. Its translation is CASSFTSGSGDTQYF.

This clone has only one observation. The rearrangement joins TRBV3-1 (or the pseudogene TRBV3-2) to TRBJ1-2, with TRBD1 as a possible D gene (5 bases). This CDR3 has 14 residues. Trimming removed 6 bases at V and 4 bases at J, with 15 bases between. Per germline, CDR1 LGHDT and CDR2 YNNKEL (reference sequence). This chain's CDR3 is CASSKTGEGYGYTF. In DNA, the CDR3 is TGTGCCAGCAGTAAAACGGGGGAGGGCTATGGCTACACCTTC.

The V gene is TRBV14, the J gene TRBJ2-1; D uncertain. In germline, CDR1 is SGHDN, CDR2 FVKESK. Trimming cost V 4 bases and J 3 bases, with 10 bases left between them. The CDR3 consists of 14 residues. The DNA of the CDR3 is TGTGCCAGCAGCCGCCCCGGGTACTACAATGAGCAGTTCTTC. It yields the protein CASSRPGYYNEQFF.

V usage is TRBV27 and J usage is TRBJ2-5; 9 positions agree with TRBD2. CDR3 length equals 15 residues. V was clipped by 5 bases and J by 7 bases; unmatched bases: 11. Looked up from germline, CDR1 is MNHEY and CDR2 is SMNVEV (reference sequence). DNA of the CDR3: TGTGCCAGCAGTCCCGGCGGGGGGGCCGCCGGGACCCAGTACTTC. Protein: CASSPGGGAAGTQYF.

The gene calls are TRBV14 and TRBJ2-7; D perhaps matches TRBD1 (6 bases). Trimming pared 0 bases from V and 7 bases from J, leaving 10 bases between. The CDR3 totals 13 residues. The germline CDR1 and CDR2 sequences are SGHDN and FVKESK. The CDR3: CASSQDWGREQYF. The CDR3, as DNA: TGTGCCAGCAGCCAAGATTGGGGGCGTGAGCAGTACTTC.

CDR3 residues: CATEPTGAEAFF. The CDR3 nucleotides read TGTGCCACCGAACCGACAGGGGCTGAAGCTTTCTTT. The rearrangement links TRBV6-5 to TRBJ1-1; 8 positions agree with TRBD1. After removal of 10 bases from V and 6 bases from J, the junction contained 7 bases not matched to a gene. Germline lookup yields CDR1 MNHEY and CDR2 SVGAGI. The CDR3 has 12 residues.

V and J are TRBV19 and TRBJ2-3; the match to TRBD2 covers 9 bases. The germline V gene encodes CDR1 LNHDA and CDR2 SQIVND (reference sequence). CDR3 length: 14 amino acids. V was clipped by 11 bases and J by 4 bases; unmatched bases: 10. The CDR3 coding sequence is TGTGCCTGCAGCGGACTAGCGTCCCCAGATACGCAGTATTTT. Its translation is CACSGLASPDTQYF. The full variable domain, rest sourced from reference TRBV19 and TRBJ2-3, is DGGITQSPKYLFRKEGQNVTLSCEQNLNHDAMYWYRQDPGQGLRLIYYSQIVNDFQKGDIAEGYSVSREKKESFPLTVTSAQKNPTAFYLCACSGLASPDTQYFGPGTRLTVL.

V and J are TRBV28 and TRBJ1-5; possible D gene TRBD1, 5 bases. From germline, CDR1 is MDHEN and CDR2 SYDVKM. The V end lost 4 bases, the J end lost 4 bases, and 11 bases lay between the germline ends. The CDR3 covers 14 residues. The CDR3 region is CASSYRQLNQPQHF. DNA of the CDR3: TGTGCCAGCAGTTATCGACAGTTAAATCAGCCCCAGCATTTT. Based on the CDR3 plus reference TRBV28 and TRBJ1-5, the full variable domain is DVKVTQSSRYLVKRTGEKVFLECVQDMDHENMFWYRQDPGLGLRLIYFSYDVKMKEKGDIPEGYSVSREKKERFSLILESASTNQTSMYLCASSYRQLNQPQHFGDGTRLSIL.

This chain connects TRBV10-3 to TRBJ2-3; 7 bases align to TRBD2. Germline assignment: CDR1 ENHRY and CDR2 SYGVKD. Trimming took 6 bases from V and 2 from J; bases not matched to a gene: 8. The CDR3 is 15 residues long. For the CDR3, the DNA is TGTGCCATCAGATCTACTAGCGAACTCACAGATACGCAGTATTTT. Encoded protein: CAIRSTSELTDTQYF.

The CDR3 region is CARAEGNYYGYTF. The CDR3 DNA sequence: TGTGCCCGGGCGGAGGGTAACTACTATGGCTACACCTTC. The chain uses TRBV30 and TRBJ1-2; D remains ambiguous. Germline assignment: CDR1 GTSNPN and CDR2 SVGIG (reference sequence). The V and J ends lost 8 bases and 3 bases respectively, with 16 bases between them. The CDR3 has 13 residues.

V gene TRBV5-1 combines with J gene TRBJ1-1; 7 nucleotides align to TRBD1. The CDR3 is 15 residues long. V lost 3 bases and J lost 2; bases outside the gene matches: 7. The V gene's germline CDR1 is SGHRS and CDR2 YFSETQ. The CDR3 region has the DNA TGCGCCAGCAGCTGGACGGGACAGCGAAACACTGAAGCTTTCTTT. It codes for CASSWTGQRNTEAFF.

The chain is built from TRBV6-5 and TRBJ2-5; weak D call: TRBD2 (5 bases). There are 15 residues in the CDR3. Germline V gene sequence: CDR1 MNHEY, CDR2 SVGAGI. The germline V and J ends were trimmed by 6 bases and 5 bases, with 19 bases remaining between them. The CDR3: CASRGGFEGEETQYF. The CDR3 DNA reads TGTGCCAGCAGGGGCGGGTTCGAGGGCGAGGAGACCCAGTACTTC.

The rearrangement joins TRBV19 to TRBJ2-7; D is unresolved. In germline, CDR1 is LNHDA, CDR2 SQIVND (reference sequence). This CDR3 is 13 amino acids long. V was trimmed by 1 base and J by 2 bases, leaving 6 bases between them. The CDR3 coding sequence is TGTGCCAGTAGTATAGGGCACCCCTACGAGCAGTACTTC. Translating gives CASSIGHPYEQYF.

The CDR3: CASSSSGTAEEKLFF. In DNA, the CDR3 is TGTGCCAGTAGTTCATCCGGGACAGCCGAGGAAAAACTGTTTTTT. The rearrangement joins TRBV19 to TRBJ1-4, with TRBD1 identical over 7 bases. The V gene end was trimmed by 5 bases and the J gene end by 8 bases; junction bases not matched to a gene: 11. The CDR3 contains 15 residues. Germline values: CDR1 LNHDA, CDR2 SQIVND (reference sequence). The whole variable domain, remainder taken from reference TRBV19 and TRBJ1-4, is DGGITQSPKYLFRKEGQNVTLSCEQNLNHDAMYWYRQDPGQGLRLIYYSQIVNDFQKGDIAEGYSVSREKKESFPLTVTSAQKNPTAFYLCASSSSGTAEEKLFFGSGTQLSVL.

This chain connects TRBV2 to TRBJ1-1; D might be TRBD1 (5 bases). Trimming left V 4 bases short and J 5 bases short, with 8 bases between. The CDR3 runs 12 residues. Germline V CDR1 and CDR2: SNHLY, FYNNEI. CDR3 nucleotides: TGTGCCAGCAGTGCGGGGGGTACTGAAGCTTTCTTT. Amino acid sequence: CASSAGGTEAFF.

Only a few counts were recorded for this clone. The chain couples TRBV5-1 to TRBJ2-1; 13 nucleotides match TRBD2. CDR1 and CDR2 (germline): SGHRS, YFSETQ. The CDR3 loop spans 19 amino acids. V shed 0 bases and J 7 bases; nucleotides not matched to a gene: 13. CDR3 sequence reads: CASSLVGTSGDLSANEQFF. CDR3 DNA: TGCGCCAGCAGCTTGGTGGGGACTAGCGGGGACCTCTCGGCGAATGAGCAGTTCTTC.

CDR3 nucleotides: TGTGCCAGCAGCCCACAGGGTGGCAATGAGCAGTTCTTC. This encodes CASSPQGGNEQFF. The chain has TRBV12-3 or TRBV12-4 and TRBJ2-1, with a possible D match to TRBD1 (6 bases). The germline V and J ends were trimmed by 6 bases and 6 bases, with 12 bases remaining between them. CDR3 length: 13 residues.

V is TRBV5-8 and J is TRBJ1-1; a possible D gene is TRBD1 (6 bases). Trimming cost V 4 bases and J 1 base, with 14 bases left between them. The CDR3 length is 15 residues. Germline assignment: CDR1 SGHTS and CDR2 YDEGEE. CDR3 loop: CASSGYGGPNTEAFF. DNA for the CDR3: TGTGCCAGCAGCGGATACGGGGGGCCGAACACTGAAGCTTTCTTT.

The genes are TRBV5-6 and TRBJ1-6, with TRBD1 matching over 9 bases. This CDR3 is built from 13 residues. The germline CDR1 and CDR2 sequences are SGHDT and YYEEEE. V shed 5 bases and J 11 bases; nucleotides not matched to a gene: 5. The CDR3 bases are TGTGCCAGCAGGGGACAGGGAGGGACACCCCTCCACTTT. Encoded protein: CASRGQGGTPLHF.

This sequence joins TRBV29-1 and TRBJ1-2; 9 positions match TRBD1. The V and J ends lost 1 base and 5 bases, in that order; junction bases with no gene match: 2. Germline V lookup: CDR1 SQVTM, CDR2 ANQGSEA. The CDR3 spans 13 residues. The CDR3 sequence is CSVEGGTGYGYTF. The CDR3 DNA follows: TGCAGCGTTGAAGGGGGGACAGGGTATGGCTACACCTTC.

The chain has TRBV29-1 and TRBJ1-2; 10 nucleotides match TRBD1. The CDR3 is 14 residues long. From germline, CDR1 is SQVTM and CDR2 ANQGSEA. V shed 5 bases and J 6 bases; nucleotides not matched to a gene: 9. The CDR3 spells CSVFGQGVYDGYTF. The CDR3 DNA sequence: TGCAGCGTTTTCGGACAGGGGGTATATGATGGCTACACCTTC.